This passage covers 20 T cell receptor beta chains from one sample sequenced in a study of T cell changes during pregnancy in multiple sclerosis. TCRdb's table, derived via immunoSEQ multiplex PCR, lists solely in-frame clones and lacks some. The sample carries some 40,000 clones, roughly nine tenths recorded once. The specimen comprised CD4+ T cells from peripheral blood mononuclear cells, sampled in the first trimester of pregnancy. These receptors were collected from a female donor with multiple sclerosis, enrolled in a pregnancy study.

This clone was observed a handful of times. V gene TRBV30 combines with J gene TRBJ1-1; perhaps TRBD1 as D (5 bases). Trimming took off 4 bases at V and 5 bases at J, with 17 bases between the two ends. Germline V gene sequence: CDR1 GTSNPN, CDR2 SVGIG (reference sequence). This CDR3 comprises 14 residues. CDR3 loop: CAWKLQGLGTEAFF. CDR3 DNA: TGTGCCTGGAAACTTCAGGGCCTGGGAACTGAAGCTTTCTTT.

The rearrangement links TRBV6-6 to TRBJ2-1; TRBD2 is a possible D gene (5 bases). Trimming took 2 bases from V and 3 from J, leaving 14 bases between them. The CDR3 is 16 amino acids. Germline V gene sequence: CDR1 MNHNY, CDR2 SVGAGI (reference sequence). CDR3: CASSYGTAGGYNEQFF. DNA of the CDR3: TGTGCCAGCAGTTACGGCACTGCCGGAGGCTACAATGAGCAGTTCTTC.

The chain couples TRBV7-6 to TRBJ2-2, with D perhaps matching TRBD1 (6 bases). The germline gives CDR1 SGHVS, CDR2 FNYEAQ. This CDR3 is built from 18 residues. V dropped 4 bases and J dropped 0 bases, with 18 bases sitting between them. The CDR3 coding sequence is TGTGCCAGCAGCTCGTACAGGGCTGACAGCGCGAACACCGGGGAGCTGTTTTTT. Protein: CASSSYRADSANTGELFF.

This chain uses TRBV7-8 with TRBJ2-2; perhaps TRBD1 as D (5 bases). This CDR3 has 17 amino acids. CDR1 is SGHVS and CDR2 is FQNEAQ in the germline V gene. The V and J ends lost 5 bases and 1 base respectively, with 17 bases between them. The CDR3, as DNA: TGTGCCAGCAGCCCTAAGCGAATGACAGTGAACACCGGGGAGCTGTTTTTT. Translated, it gives CASSPKRMTVNTGELFF. Variable domain in full (rest from reference TRBV7-8 and TRBJ2-2): GAGVSQSPRYKVAKRGQDVALRCDPISGHVSLFWYQQALGQGPEFLTYFQNEAQLDKSGLPSDRFFAERPEGSVSTLKIQRTQQEDSAVYLCASSPKRMTVNTGELFFGEGSRLTVL.

The DNA for the CDR3 is TGTGCCACCAGCAGAGATAGAGTTAGGGGGGGTTACACCTTC. Its protein is CATSRDRVRGGYTF. The gene calls are TRBV15 and TRBJ1-2; TRBD1 might be the D (6 bases). This CDR3 spans 14 amino acids. Germline values: CDR1 LNHNV, CDR2 YYDKDF (reference sequence). The V gene lost 0 bases and the J gene lost 11 bases, with 16 bases spanning the gap.

This sequence joins TRBV29-1 and TRBJ2-1; no firm D call. The CDR3 runs to 14 residues. V was trimmed by 3 bases and J by 2 bases, leaving 11 bases between them. CDR1 is SQVTM and CDR2 is ANQGSEA in the germline V gene. The CDR3 DNA sequence: TGCAGCGTTGACAGGTCCGGAACCTACAATGAGCAGTTCTTC. It yields the protein CSVDRSGTYNEQFF.

V is TRBV15 and J is TRBJ2-1, with 11 nucleotides matching TRBD1. V gave up 4 bases and J gave up 8 bases; unmatched junction bases: 7. The V gene's germline CDR1 is LNHNV and CDR2 YYDKDF (reference sequence). The CDR3 is made up of 15 amino acids. Here the CDR3 reads CATSKGTGGFDEQFF. DNA of the CDR3: TGTGCCACCAGCAAAGGGACAGGGGGGTTCGATGAGCAGTTCTTC. Drawing the rest from reference TRBV15 and TRBJ2-1, the complete variable domain is DAMVIQNPRYQVTQFGKPVTLSCSQTLNHNVMYWYQQKSSQAPKLLFHYYDKDFNNEADTPDNFQSRRPNTSFCFLDIRSPGLGDTAMYLCATSKGTGGFDEQFFGPGTRLTVL.

The V call is TRBV19, the J call TRBJ2-7; 7 positions agree with TRBD1. V was pared by 2 bases and J by 2 bases, with 0 bases of the junction left unmatched. Per germline, CDR1 LNHDA and CDR2 SQIVND (reference sequence). CDR3 size: 13 residues. The CDR3 sequence is CASSIQGAYEQYF. In nucleotides, the CDR3 is TGTGCCAGTAGTATACAGGGGGCCTACGAGCAGTACTTC.

The rearrangement joins TRBV5-1 to TRBJ1-1, with D possibly TRBD1 on 5 matching bases. Germline assignment: CDR1 SGHRS and CDR2 YFSETQ. The CDR3 loop spans 15 amino acids. V shed 4 bases and J shed 4 bases, with 17 bases lying between them. DNA for the CDR3: TGCGCCAGCAGCCTCGACGCGGACAAGGGCACTGAAGCTTTCTTT. It encodes CASSLDADKGTEAFF. The full variable domain, with the rest looked up from reference TRBV5-1 and TRBJ1-1, is KAGVTQTPRYLIKTRGQQVTLSCSPISGHRSVSWYQQTPGQGLQFLFEYFSETQRNKGNFPGRFSGRQFSNSRSEMNVSTLELGDSALYLCASSLDADKGTEAFFGQGTRLTVV.

J is TRBJ2-7 and V is TRBV6-1; 9 bases are shared with TRBD1. The CDR3 loop spans 16 amino acids. V lost 3 bases to trimming and J lost 5 bases; unmatched junction nucleotides: 11. Germline values: CDR1 MNHNS, CDR2 SASEGT. CDR3 amino acids: CASSETGTGRWHEQYF. CDR3 nucleotides: TGTGCCAGCAGTGAGACGGGGACAGGGAGGTGGCACGAGCAGTACTTC.

This chain connects TRBV27 to TRBJ2-7; TRBD2 aligns across 9 bases. Trimming cost V 5 bases and J 3 bases; bases outside gene matches: 8. CDR1 and CDR2 (germline): MNHEY, SMNVEV (reference sequence). This CDR3 spans 15 amino acids. CDR3 nucleotide sequence: TGTGCCAGCAGTCAGCTAGCGGGACCTCTCTACGAGCAGTACTTC. Translated, it gives CASSQLAGPLYEQYF.

This sequence joins TRBV10-2 and TRBJ1-2; possible D gene TRBD1, 6 bases. Trimming removed 6 bases at V and 0 bases at J, with 14 bases between. The CDR3 is 15 residues long. The germline V gene has CDR1 WSHSY and CDR2 SAAADI. In DNA form, the CDR3 reads TGCGCCAGCAGGTGGGGGGGGCACTCTAACTATGGCTACACCTTC. It is translated as CASRWGGHSNYGYTF.

The chain uses TRBV5-1 and TRBJ2-1, with TRBD2 matching over 14 bases. V lost 4 bases to trimming and J lost 1 base; unmatched junction nucleotides: 4. The germline gives CDR1 SGHRS, CDR2 YFSETQ. This CDR3 is 17 amino acids long. The CDR3 nucleotides read TGCGCCAGCAGCCTTGGACTAGCGGGAGGTTCCTACAATGAGCAGTTCTTC. It specifies CASSLGLAGGSYNEQFF.

The chain uses TRBV30 and TRBJ2-3; TRBD2 is a possible D gene (5 bases). CDR3 length: 14 amino acids. Looked up from germline, CDR1 is GTSNPN and CDR2 is SVGIG (reference sequence). Trimming shortened V by 3 bases and J by 2 bases, and 12 bases separated the two germline ends. The CDR3 DNA is TGTGCCTGGAGCGAGGGTCCCCCCACAGATACGCAGTATTTT. Translated: CAWSEGPPTDTQYF.

The chain carries TRBV11-1 and TRBJ2-1; 8 bases line up with TRBD2. V lost 3 bases, J lost 8 bases, and 9 bases stayed unmatched. The CDR3 runs to 15 residues. Germline CDR1 and CDR2: SGHAT and FQDESV (reference sequence). The CDR3 DNA follows: TGTGCCAGCAGCTTGCCCGGGGGGGCAATGTATGAGCAGTTCTTC. Translation: CASSLPGGAMYEQFF.

V usage is TRBV28 and J usage is TRBJ2-7; D is uncertain. In germline, CDR1 is MDHEN, CDR2 SYDVKM. CDR3 length: 12 amino acids. Deletions cut 6 bases from V and 2 bases from J, with 8 bases between. The CDR3, as DNA: TGTGCCAGCAGCCTAGAGGCCTACGAGCAGTACTTC. Its translation is CASSLEAYEQYF.

The V call is TRBV10-2, the J call TRBJ2-2; TRBD2 is a possible D gene (5 bases). Trimming shortened V by 6 bases and J by 0 bases, and 11 bases separated the two germline ends. Germline CDR1 and CDR2: WSHSY and SAAADI. CDR3 length equals 15 residues. CDR3 DNA: TGCGCCAGCAGGCTAGCAGGCGCGAACACCGGGGAGCTGTTTTTT. It specifies CASRLAGANTGELFF.

The V and J genes are TRBV5-4 and TRBJ2-3; D is perhaps TRBD2 (6 bases). CDR1 and CDR2 (germline): SGHNT, YYREEE (reference sequence). The CDR3 extends over 14 amino acids. V lost 3 bases, J lost 1 base, and 9 bases lay in between. This CDR3 is CASSWASGTDTQYF. The CDR3 bases are TGTGCCAGCAGCTGGGCTAGCGGCACAGATACGCAGTATTTT.

The CDR3 DNA reads TGTGCCACTCGCCGAGGGGGAGATACGCAGTATTTT. This codes for CATRRGGDTQYF. The rearrangement joins TRBV19 to TRBJ2-3, with D tentatively TRBD1 (6 bases). Looked up from germline, CDR1 is LNHDA and CDR2 is SQIVND (reference sequence). This CDR3 contains 12 residues. With 10 bases removed from V and 5 bases from J, the gap between germline ends came to 13 bases.

The rearrangement links TRBV5-5 to TRBJ1-1; D unresolved. CDR3 length: 15 residues. Germline V gives CDR1 SGHKS, CDR2 YYEKEE (reference sequence). The V end lost 0 bases, the J end lost 8 bases, and 17 bases lay between the germline ends. The CDR3 is CASSLGGLRGSEAFF. The CDR3, as DNA: TGTGCCAGCAGCTTGGGTGGACTGAGAGGATCGGAAGCTTTCTTT.